Included here is one T cell receptor beta chain sequence, with context. This CDR3 has 17 amino acids. V lost 4 bases and J 0 bases, leaving 17 bases between the germline ends. Germline lookup yields CDR1 SGDLS and CDR2 YYNGEE. The entry originates in a study of blood T cell repertoires in COVID-19. In the study overall: The United States, Italy and Spain provided the acute and convalescent COVID-19 samples. From T cells, B-cell-depleted T cells, or PBMCs came the material, which was cDNA or gDNA.

Original analysis: Amplification with reference gene primers provided the estimates of nucleated cell counts. Sequenced by immunoSEQ multiplex PCR; TCRdb stores in-frame clones only, minus some. Clone size and the V and J calls come from that table; the DNA yielded D and trimming. The sample has around 130,000 clones, about 80% seen once. This sequence joins TRBV9 and TRBJ1-3, with D uncertain. The sequenced material came from peripheral blood. This TCR came from a man aged 45 to 65 with acute or convalescent COVID-19. In DNA, the CDR3 is TGTGCCAGCAGCCCCCTCACGAGGCCGGACTCTGGAAACACCATATATTTT. Protein sequence: CASSPLTRPDSGNTIYF. Complete variable domain (other parts from reference TRBV9 and TRBJ1-3): DSGVTQTPKHLITATGQRVTLRCSPRSGDLSVYWYQQSLDQGLQFLIQYYNGEERAKGNILERFSAQQFPDLHSELNLSSLELGDSALYFCASSPLTRPDSGNTIYFGEGSWLTVV.